The present entry profiles one TCR beta chain with its context. Beta-chain TCR CDR3 regions were amplified from RNA transcripts. Second-round multiplex PCR followed a first-round RT-PCR using HTBI primers. MiXCR was run by TCRdb on the multiplex PCR reads, yielding one entry per CDR3 protein. The sample has hundreds of thousands of distinct CDR3 sequences, over 13% seen once. This sample is drawn from a study of Graves' ophthalmopathy and Graves' hyperthyroidism. The sequencing sample was made of blood. The sequence came from a woman in her twenties or thirties with Graves' ophthalmopathy.

The CDR3 DNA reads TGTGCCAGCAGTTTACACGGGGCATCCTACGAGCAGTACTTC. Its protein is CASSLHGASYEQYF. The gene calls are TRBV12-3 or TRBV12-4 and TRBJ2-7; D possibly uses TRBD1 or TRBD2 (5 bases each). This CDR3 contains 14 residues. Trimming cost V 2 bases and J 1 base, with 9 bases left between them.